The next 9 T cell receptor beta chains were all read from a single sample in a study of cytomegalovirus exposure and HLA in healthy donors. Primers: 60 Vbeta forward and 13 Jbeta reverse. The method was immunoSEQ multiplex PCR; TCRdb's version includes in-frame clones alone and lacks a portion of them. In all, the sample yields roughly 71,000 clones. Material: PBMCs. Receptor source: a woman in her forties in good health and CMV-seropositive.

Here the CDR3 reads CASSQIGQNYGYTF. CDR3 bases: TGCGCCAGCAGCCAGATCGGACAGAACTATGGCTACACCTTC. This rearrangement joins TRBV4-1 to TRBJ1-2; D perhaps matches TRBD1 (6 bases). CDR1 is MGHRA, CDR2 YSYEKL, per germline. V gave up 3 bases and J gave up 2 bases, with 10 bases separating them. The CDR3 is 14 residues long.

The chain employs TRBV7-2 and TRBJ1-5, with a tentative D call TRBD1 (5 bases). The V gene's germline CDR1 is SGHTA and CDR2 FQGNSA. The CDR3 contains 15 residues. Trimming shortened V by 1 base and J by 5 bases, and 12 bases separated the two germline ends. CDR3 region: CASSLGLGGDQPQHF. The CDR3 DNA reads TGTGCCAGCAGCTTAGGTTTGGGGGGAGATCAGCCCCAGCATTTT.

J is TRBJ2-1 and V is TRBV9; 9 nucleotides line up with TRBD1. This CDR3 has 14 amino acids. Germline values: CDR1 SGDLS, CDR2 YYNGEE. J gave up 6 bases and V 3 bases, and 4 bases lay outside the gene matches. The CDR3 coding sequence is TGTGCCAGCAGCGCCCAGACAGGGGGCAATGAGCAGTTCTTC. It is translated as CASSAQTGGNEQFF.

V gene TRBV5-1 combines with J gene TRBJ1-1; D is uncertain. V lost 0 bases, J lost 1 base, and 10 bases lay in between. The CDR3 has 15 residues. CDR1 and CDR2 (germline): SGHRS, YFSETQ. The CDR3: CASSLGSAGNTEAFF. The CDR3 nucleotides are TGCGCCAGCAGCTTGGGCTCCGCCGGGAACACTGAAGCTTTCTTT.

V gene TRBV5-6 combines with J gene TRBJ2-7; 7 bases map to TRBD1. CDR3 size: 15 residues. J gave up 3 bases and V 4 bases, and 10 bases lay outside the gene matches. Germline CDR1 is SGHDT and CDR2 is YYEEEE. For the CDR3, the DNA is TGTGCCAGCAGCCACCCACAGGGGCTTCTCTACGAGCAGTACTTC. It specifies CASSHPQGLLYEQYF.

The chain uses TRBV28 and TRBJ1-2; D is ambiguous. The ends were cut back, 3 bases at V and 7 bases at J, with 9 bases in the middle. Germline assignment: CDR1 MDHEN and CDR2 SYDVKM. CDR3 length: 12 amino acids. The CDR3 region is CASSFGRFGYTF. In nucleotides, the CDR3 is TGTGCCAGCAGTTTCGGTCGGTTTGGCTACACCTTC.

The chain couples TRBV6-5 to TRBJ1-1; D gene uncertain. Trimming took 0 bases from V and 0 from J, leaving 8 bases between them. CDR1 is MNHEY, CDR2 SVGAGI, per germline. This CDR3 has 15 amino acids. The CDR3 DNA reads as TGTGCCAGCAGTTACTCTTCGGTAATGAACACTGAAGCTTTCTTT. Amino acid sequence: CASSYSSVMNTEAFF.

The V gene is TRBV27, the J gene TRBJ2-1, with 11 bases aligning to TRBD2. V was pared by 3 bases and J by 6 bases, with 4 bases of the junction left unmatched. The CDR3 is 15 amino acids. Germline V CDR1 and CDR2: MNHEY, SMNVEV (reference sequence). CDR3 sequence reads: CASSFSLAGVNEQFF. The CDR3 DNA sequence: TGTGCCAGCAGTTTCTCACTAGCGGGAGTCAATGAGCAGTTCTTC.

This chain joins TRBV7-6 and TRBJ1-2; TRBD1 agrees at 8 bases. Losses at the gene ends were 5 bases for V and 5 bases for J; bases not matched to a gene: 19. This CDR3 has 18 residues. Germline V CDR1 and CDR2: SGHVS, FNYEAQ. CDR3 DNA: TGTGCCAGCAGCCCTACACTAAATCCAGGGGGCGGCAGGTATGGCTACACCTTC. As protein: CASSPTLNPGGGRYGYTF.